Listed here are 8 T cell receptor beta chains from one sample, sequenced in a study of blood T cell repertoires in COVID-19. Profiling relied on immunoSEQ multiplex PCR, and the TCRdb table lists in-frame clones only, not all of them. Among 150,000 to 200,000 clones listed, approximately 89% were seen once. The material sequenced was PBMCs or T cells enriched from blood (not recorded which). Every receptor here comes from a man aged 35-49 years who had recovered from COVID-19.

DNA of the CDR3: TGTGCCAGCAGCTCCGGACTAGCGGGAGGGGCAAGGAATGAGCAGTTCTTC. This sequence encodes CASSSGLAGGARNEQFF. The chain combines TRBV5-4 with TRBJ2-1; the match to TRBD2 covers 15 bases. The CDR3 sequence is 17 residues long. Trimming removed 3 bases from V and 7 bases from J; junction bases left unmatched: 8. Germline CDR1 and CDR2: SGHNT and YYREEE (reference sequence).

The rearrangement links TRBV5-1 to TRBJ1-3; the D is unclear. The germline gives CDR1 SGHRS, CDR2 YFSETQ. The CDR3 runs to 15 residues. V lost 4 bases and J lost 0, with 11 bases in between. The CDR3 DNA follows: TGCGCCAGCAGCATTGCCGGAGCCTCTGGAAACACCATATATTTT. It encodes CASSIAGASGNTIYF.

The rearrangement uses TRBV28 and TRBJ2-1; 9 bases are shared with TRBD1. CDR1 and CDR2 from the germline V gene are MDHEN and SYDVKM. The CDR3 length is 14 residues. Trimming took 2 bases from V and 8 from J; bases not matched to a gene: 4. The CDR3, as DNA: TGTGCCAGCAGTTTAGTGGGACAGGGCTATGAGCAGTTCTTC. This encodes CASSLVGQGYEQFF.

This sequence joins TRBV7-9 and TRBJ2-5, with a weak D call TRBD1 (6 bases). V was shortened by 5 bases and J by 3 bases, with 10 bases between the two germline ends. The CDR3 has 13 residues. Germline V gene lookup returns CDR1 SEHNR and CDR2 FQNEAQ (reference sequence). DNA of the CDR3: TGTGCCAGCAGCCAGGGACAAAAAGAGACCCAGTACTTC. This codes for CASSQGQKETQYF.

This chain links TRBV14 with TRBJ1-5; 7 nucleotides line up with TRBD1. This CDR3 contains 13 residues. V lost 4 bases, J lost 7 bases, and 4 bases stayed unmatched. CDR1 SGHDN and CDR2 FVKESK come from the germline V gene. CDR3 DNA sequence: TGTGCCAGCAGCCCCCAGGGGGACCAGCCCCAGCATTTT. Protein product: CASSPQGDQPQHF.

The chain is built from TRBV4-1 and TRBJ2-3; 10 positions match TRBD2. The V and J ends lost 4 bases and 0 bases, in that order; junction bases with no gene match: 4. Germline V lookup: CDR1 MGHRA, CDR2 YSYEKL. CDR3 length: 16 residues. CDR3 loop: CASSRGLADSTDTQYF. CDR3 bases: TGCGCCAGCAGCCGTGGACTAGCGGACAGCACAGATACGCAGTATTTT.

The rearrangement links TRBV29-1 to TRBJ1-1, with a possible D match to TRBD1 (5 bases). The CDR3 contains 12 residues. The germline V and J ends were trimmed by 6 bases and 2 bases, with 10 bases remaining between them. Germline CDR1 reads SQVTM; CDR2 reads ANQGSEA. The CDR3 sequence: CSVTGANTEAFF. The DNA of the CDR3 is TGCAGCGTAACAGGAGCCAACACTGAAGCTTTCTTT.

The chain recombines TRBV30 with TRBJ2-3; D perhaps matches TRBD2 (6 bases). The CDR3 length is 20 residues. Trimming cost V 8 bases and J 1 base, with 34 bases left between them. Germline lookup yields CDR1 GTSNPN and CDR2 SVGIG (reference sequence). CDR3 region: CARQLRVWGDPRGRTDTQYF. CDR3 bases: TGTGCCCGACAACTAAGGGTGTGGGGGGATCCTCGAGGTCGCACAGATACGCAGTATTTT.